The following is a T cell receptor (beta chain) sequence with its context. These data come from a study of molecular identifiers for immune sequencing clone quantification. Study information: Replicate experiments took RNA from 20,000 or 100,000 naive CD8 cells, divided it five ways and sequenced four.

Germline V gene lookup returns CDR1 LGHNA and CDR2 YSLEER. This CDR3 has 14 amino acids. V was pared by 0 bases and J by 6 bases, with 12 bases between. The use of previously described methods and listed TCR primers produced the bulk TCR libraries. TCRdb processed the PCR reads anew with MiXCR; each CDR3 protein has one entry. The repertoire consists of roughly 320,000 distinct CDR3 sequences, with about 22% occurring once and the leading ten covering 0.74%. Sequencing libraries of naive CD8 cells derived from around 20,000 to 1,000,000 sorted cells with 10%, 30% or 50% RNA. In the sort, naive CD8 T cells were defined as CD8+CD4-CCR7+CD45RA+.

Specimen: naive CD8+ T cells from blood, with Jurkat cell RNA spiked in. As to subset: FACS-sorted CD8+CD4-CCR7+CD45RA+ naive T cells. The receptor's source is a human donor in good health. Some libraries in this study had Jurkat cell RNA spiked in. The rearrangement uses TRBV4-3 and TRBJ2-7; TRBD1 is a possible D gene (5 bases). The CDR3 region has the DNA TGCGCCAGCAGCCAAGATTTCAGGGTGCCCGAGCAGTACTTC. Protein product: CASSQDFRVPEQYF.